The 7 T cell receptor beta chains given below trace back to one sample, sequenced in a study of blood T cell repertoires in COVID-19. The method was immunoSEQ multiplex PCR; TCRdb's version includes in-frame clones alone and lacks a portion of them. The sample consists of about 480,000 clones, approximately 90% of them appearing once. The material sequenced was PBMCs or T cells enriched from blood (not recorded which). These TCRs come from a woman between 40 and 50 years old who had recovered from COVID-19.

V usage is TRBV11-2 and J usage is TRBJ1-4; 7 bases map to TRBD1. Germline V CDR1 and CDR2: SGHAT, FQNNGV. The junction had 5 bases not matched to a gene; V was cut back by 5 bases and J by 8 bases. The CDR3 extends over 13 amino acids. Written as DNA, the CDR3 is TGTGCCAGCAGCCCCCAGGGGGGCGAAAAACTGTTTTTT. This codes for CASSPQGGEKLFF.

The chain uses TRBV19 and TRBJ2-7, with 12 bases lining up with TRBD2. Germline-derived CDR1 and CDR2 are LNHDA and SQIVND (reference sequence). The CDR3 consists of 17 residues. Losses at the gene ends were 3 bases for V and 0 bases for J; bases not matched to a gene: 6. CDR3: CASSIASGRAFSYEQYF. In DNA form, the CDR3 reads TGTGCCAGTAGTATTGCTAGCGGGAGGGCCTTCTCCTACGAGCAGTACTTC.

This chain links TRBV6-5 with TRBJ2-3; 12 positions match TRBD2. Looked up from germline, CDR1 is MNHEY and CDR2 is SVGAGI. With V trimmed by 8 bases and J by 2 bases, 5 bases remained unmatched. CDR3 length equals 15 residues. This CDR3 is CASGLAGGNTDTQYF. CDR3 nucleotides: TGTGCCAGCGGGCTAGCGGGAGGGAACACAGATACGCAGTATTTT.

V and J are TRBV24-1 and TRBJ1-5; TRBD1 might be the D (6 bases). Trimming stripped 4 bases from V and 8 bases from J, with 17 bases between. Germline CDR1 is KGHDR and CDR2 is SFDVKD. This CDR3 comprises 15 residues. CDR3 coding DNA: TGTGCCACCAGTGACCCGAACAGGGAACAAAAGCCCCAGCATTTT. This encodes CATSDPNREQKPQHF.

The gene calls are TRBV21-1 and TRBJ2-7; TRBD1, the D gene given by the table, was not confirmed from the DNA. TRBV21-1 is deemed a pseudogene. The CDR3 length is 15 residues. The CDR3 loop reads CASSPGQGACYEQYF. The CDR3 DNA reads TGTGCCAGCAGTCCGGGACAGGGGGCGTGCTACGAGCAGTACTTC.

The chain links TRBV5-6 to TRBJ1-2; the match to TRBD1 covers 7 bases. The CDR3 is made up of 13 amino acids. Unmatched junction bases numbered 2, after V lost 3 bases and J lost 3 bases. Germline values: CDR1 SGHDT, CDR2 YYEEEE. The CDR3 sequence: CASSYGTDYGYTF. In DNA, the CDR3 is TGTGCCAGCAGCTACGGGACAGACTATGGCTACACCTTC.

V gene TRBV19 combines with J gene TRBJ2-7; possible D gene TRBD2, 5 bases. The V end was cut by 2 bases, the J end by 2 bases, with 13 bases between. The CDR3 has 15 residues. Germline V gives CDR1 LNHDA, CDR2 SQIVND (reference sequence). In nucleotides, the CDR3 is TGTGCCAGTAGTATACGCGATATAGCGCCCTACGAGCAGTACTTC. It codes for CASSIRDIAPYEQYF. Complete variable domain (other parts from reference TRBV19 and TRBJ2-7): DGGITQSPKYLFRKEGQNVTLSCEQNLNHDAMYWYRQDPGQGLRLIYYSQIVNDFQKGDIAEGYSVSREKKESFPLTVTSAQKNPTAFYLCASSIRDIAPYEQYFGPGTRLTVT.